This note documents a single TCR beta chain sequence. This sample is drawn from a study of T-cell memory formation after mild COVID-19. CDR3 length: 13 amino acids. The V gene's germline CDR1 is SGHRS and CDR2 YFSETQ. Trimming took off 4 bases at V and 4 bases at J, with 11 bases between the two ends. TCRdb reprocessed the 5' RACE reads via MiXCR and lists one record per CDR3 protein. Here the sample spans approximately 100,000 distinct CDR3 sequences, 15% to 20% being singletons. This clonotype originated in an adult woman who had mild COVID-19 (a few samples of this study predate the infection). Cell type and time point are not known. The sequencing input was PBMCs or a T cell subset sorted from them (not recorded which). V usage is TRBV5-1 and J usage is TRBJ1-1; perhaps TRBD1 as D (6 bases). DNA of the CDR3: TGCGCCAGCAGCGCAGGACAGAGCACTGAAGCTTTCTTT. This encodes CASSAGQSTEAFF.